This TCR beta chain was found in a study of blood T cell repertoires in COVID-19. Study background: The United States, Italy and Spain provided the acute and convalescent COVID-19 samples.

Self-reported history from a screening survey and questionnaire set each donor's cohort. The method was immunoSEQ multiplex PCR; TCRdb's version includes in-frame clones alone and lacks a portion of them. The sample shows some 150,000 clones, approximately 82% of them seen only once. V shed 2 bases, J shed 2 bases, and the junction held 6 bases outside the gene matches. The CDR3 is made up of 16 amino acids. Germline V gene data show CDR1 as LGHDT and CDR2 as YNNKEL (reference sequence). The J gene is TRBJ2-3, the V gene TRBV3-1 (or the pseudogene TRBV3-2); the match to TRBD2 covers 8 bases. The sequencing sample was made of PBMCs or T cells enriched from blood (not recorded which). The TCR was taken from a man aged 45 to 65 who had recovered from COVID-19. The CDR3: CASSQWGGGTTDTQYF. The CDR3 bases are TGTGCCAGCAGCCAATGGGGCGGGGGGACCACAGATACGCAGTATTTT.